This T cell receptor beta chain is drawn from a study of fetal regulatory T cell absence and autoimmunity. Study-wide context: Without clinical diabetes, IPEX patients showed exocrine pancreas autoimmunity. General study points: Antigen-driven pancreatic autoimmunity before birth in IPEX was inferred from oligoclonal enrichment. Broadly similar TRB gene family usage was seen in pancreas and cord blood.

Worth noting for this clone: What it recognizes is unknown.

The CDR3 extends over 16 amino acids. Germline CDR1 reads SGHKS; CDR2 reads YYEKEE (reference sequence). The ends lost 7 bases at V and 0 bases at J; junction bases unmatched: 8. The survey-level immunoSEQ assay was used. Sequenced by immunoSEQ multiplex PCR; TCRdb stores in-frame clones only, minus some. The sample includes tens of thousands of clones, roughly 80% of them seen just once. The rearrangement joins TRBV5-5 to TRBJ1-4; the match to TRBD1 covers 8 bases. The sequence was collected from a newborn boy with IPEX syndrome. The sequenced sample was cord blood. The CDR3 loop is CASGQGALATNEKLFF. The DNA for the CDR3 is TGTGCCAGCGGACAGGGTGCCCTCGCAACTAATGAAAAACTGTTTTTT.